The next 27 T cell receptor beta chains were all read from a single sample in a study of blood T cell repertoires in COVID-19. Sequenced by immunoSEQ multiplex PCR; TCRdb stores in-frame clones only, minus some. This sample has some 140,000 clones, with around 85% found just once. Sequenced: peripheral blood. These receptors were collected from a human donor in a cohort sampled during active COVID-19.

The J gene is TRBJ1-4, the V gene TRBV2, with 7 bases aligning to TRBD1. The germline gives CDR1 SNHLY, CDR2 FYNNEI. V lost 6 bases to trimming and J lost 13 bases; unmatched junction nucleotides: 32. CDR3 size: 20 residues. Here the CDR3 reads CASRQPSKVERDRPFKALFF. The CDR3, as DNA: TGTGCCAGCAGACAACCCTCCAAAGTAGAACGGGACAGACCCTTTAAGGCACTGTTTTTT. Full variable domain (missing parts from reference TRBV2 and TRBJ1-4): EPEVTQTPSHQVTQMGQEVILRCVPISNHLYFYWYRQILGQKVEFLVSFYNNEISEKSEIFDDQFSVERPDGSNFTLKIRSTKLEDSAMYFCASRQPSKVERDRPFKALFFGSGTQLSVL.

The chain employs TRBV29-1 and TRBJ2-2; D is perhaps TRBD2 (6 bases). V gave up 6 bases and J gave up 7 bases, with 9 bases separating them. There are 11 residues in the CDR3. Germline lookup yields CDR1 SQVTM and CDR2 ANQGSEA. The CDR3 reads CSVTRGGELFF. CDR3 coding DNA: TGCAGCGTGACTAGGGGCGGGGAGCTGTTTTTT.

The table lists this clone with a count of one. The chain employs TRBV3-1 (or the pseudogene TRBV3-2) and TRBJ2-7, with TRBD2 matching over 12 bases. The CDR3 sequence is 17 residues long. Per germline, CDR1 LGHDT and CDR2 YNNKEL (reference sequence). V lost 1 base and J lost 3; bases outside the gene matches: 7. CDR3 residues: CASSQGLAGGPNYEQYF. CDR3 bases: TGTGCCAGCAGCCAAGGGCTAGCGGGGGGGCCAAACTACGAGCAGTACTTC.

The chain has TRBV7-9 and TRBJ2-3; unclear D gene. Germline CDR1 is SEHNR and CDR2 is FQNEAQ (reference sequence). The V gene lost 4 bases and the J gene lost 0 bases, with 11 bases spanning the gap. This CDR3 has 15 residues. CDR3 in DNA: TGTGCCAGCAGCTCCTCCCCCCCTAGCACAGATACGCAGTATTTT. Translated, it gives CASSSSPPSTDTQYF.

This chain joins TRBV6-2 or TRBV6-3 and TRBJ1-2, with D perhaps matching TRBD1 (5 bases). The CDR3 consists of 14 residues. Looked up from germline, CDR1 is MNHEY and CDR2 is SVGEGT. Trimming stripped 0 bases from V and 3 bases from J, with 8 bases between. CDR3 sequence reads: CASSYSRDYYGYTF. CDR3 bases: TGTGCCAGCAGTTACTCAAGGGACTACTATGGCTACACCTTC.

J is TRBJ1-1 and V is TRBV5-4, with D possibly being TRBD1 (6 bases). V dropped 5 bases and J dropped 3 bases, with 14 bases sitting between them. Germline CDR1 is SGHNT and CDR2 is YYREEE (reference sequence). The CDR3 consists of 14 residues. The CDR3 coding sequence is TGTGCCAGCAGACCAGGGGTGCTGGACACTGAAGCTTTCTTT. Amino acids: CASRPGVLDTEAFF.

CDR3: CASSYAAGVTHLGNEQFF. CDR3 in DNA: TGTGCCAGCAGTTACGCGGCGGGAGTAACGCACTTAGGCAATGAGCAGTTCTTC. This chain joins TRBV6-2 or TRBV6-3 and TRBJ2-1, with 7 bases that match TRBD2. CDR3 size: 18 residues. The germline CDR1 and CDR2 sequences are MNHEY and SVGEGT. The V segment lost 2 bases and the J segment 6 bases; nucleotides outside the gene matches: 16.

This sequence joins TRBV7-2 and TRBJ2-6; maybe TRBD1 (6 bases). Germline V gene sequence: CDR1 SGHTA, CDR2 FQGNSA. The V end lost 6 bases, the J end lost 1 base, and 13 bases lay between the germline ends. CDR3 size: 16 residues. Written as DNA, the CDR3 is TGTGCCAGCAGTTCCACAGGGAATTCTGGGGCCAACGTCCTGACTTTC. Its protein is CASSSTGNSGANVLTF.

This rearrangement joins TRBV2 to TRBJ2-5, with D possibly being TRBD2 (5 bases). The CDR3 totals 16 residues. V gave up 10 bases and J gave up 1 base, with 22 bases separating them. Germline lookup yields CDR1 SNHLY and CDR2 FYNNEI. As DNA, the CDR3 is TGTGCCACCACCGGAGTCGGGATATCAACCCAAGAGACCCAGTACTTC. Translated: CATTGVGISTQETQYF.

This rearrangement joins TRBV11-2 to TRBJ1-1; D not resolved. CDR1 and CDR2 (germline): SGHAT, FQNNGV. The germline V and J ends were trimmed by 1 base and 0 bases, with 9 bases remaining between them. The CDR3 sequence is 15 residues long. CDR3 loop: CASSLGGKMNTEAFF. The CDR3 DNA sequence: TGTGCCAGCAGCTTAGGCGGAAAAATGAACACTGAAGCTTTCTTT.

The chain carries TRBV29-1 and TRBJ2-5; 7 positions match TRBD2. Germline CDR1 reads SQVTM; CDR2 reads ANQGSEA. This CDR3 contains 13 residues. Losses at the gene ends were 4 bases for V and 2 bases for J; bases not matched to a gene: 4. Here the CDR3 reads CSVAPSGQETQYF. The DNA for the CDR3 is TGCAGCGTTGCGCCTAGCGGACAAGAGACCCAGTACTTC.

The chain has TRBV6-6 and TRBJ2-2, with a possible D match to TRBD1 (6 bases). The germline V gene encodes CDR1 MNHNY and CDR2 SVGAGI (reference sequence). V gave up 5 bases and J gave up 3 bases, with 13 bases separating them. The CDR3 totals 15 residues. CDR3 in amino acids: CASSPLGGDTGELFF. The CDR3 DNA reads TGTGCCAGCAGTCCTCTAGGGGGAGACACCGGGGAGCTGTTTTTT.

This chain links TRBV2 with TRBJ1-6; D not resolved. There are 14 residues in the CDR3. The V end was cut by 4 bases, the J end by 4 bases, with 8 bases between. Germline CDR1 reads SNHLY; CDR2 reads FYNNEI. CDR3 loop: CASSVARYNSPLHF. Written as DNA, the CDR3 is TGTGCCAGCAGTGTAGCCAGATATAATTCACCCCTCCACTTT.

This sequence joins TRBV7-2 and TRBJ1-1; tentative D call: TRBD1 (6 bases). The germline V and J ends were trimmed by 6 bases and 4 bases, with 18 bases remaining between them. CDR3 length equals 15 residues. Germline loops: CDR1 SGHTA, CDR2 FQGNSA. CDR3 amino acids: CASRKPGGRLTEAFF. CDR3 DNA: TGTGCCAGCAGAAAACCCGGGGGGCGCCTCACTGAAGCTTTCTTT.

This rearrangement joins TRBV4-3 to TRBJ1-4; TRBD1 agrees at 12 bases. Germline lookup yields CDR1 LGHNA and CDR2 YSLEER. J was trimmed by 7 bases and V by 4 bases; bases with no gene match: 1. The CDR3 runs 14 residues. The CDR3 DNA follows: TGCGCCAGCAGCCCGGGACAGGGGGCTGAAAAACTGTTTTTT. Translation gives CASSPGQGAEKLFF.

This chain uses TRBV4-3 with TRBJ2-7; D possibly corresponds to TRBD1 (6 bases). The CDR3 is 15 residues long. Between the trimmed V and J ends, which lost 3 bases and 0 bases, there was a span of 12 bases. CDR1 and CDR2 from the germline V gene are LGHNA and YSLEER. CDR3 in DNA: TGCGCCAGCAGCCATTTACAGGGAATCTCCTACGAGCAGTACTTC. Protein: CASSHLQGISYEQYF.

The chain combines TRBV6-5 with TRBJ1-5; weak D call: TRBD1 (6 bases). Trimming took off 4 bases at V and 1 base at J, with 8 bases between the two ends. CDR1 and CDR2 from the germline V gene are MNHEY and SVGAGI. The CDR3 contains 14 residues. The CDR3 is CASSSGVSNQPQHF. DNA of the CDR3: TGTGCCAGCAGTTCAGGGGTGAGCAATCAGCCCCAGCATTTT.

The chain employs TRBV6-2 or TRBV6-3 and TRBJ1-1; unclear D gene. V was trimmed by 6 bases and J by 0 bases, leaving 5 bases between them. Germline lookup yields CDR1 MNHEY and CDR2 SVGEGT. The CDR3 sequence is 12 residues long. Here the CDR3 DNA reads TGTGCCAGCAGCACGGTGAACACTGAAGCTTTCTTT. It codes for CASSTVNTEAFF.

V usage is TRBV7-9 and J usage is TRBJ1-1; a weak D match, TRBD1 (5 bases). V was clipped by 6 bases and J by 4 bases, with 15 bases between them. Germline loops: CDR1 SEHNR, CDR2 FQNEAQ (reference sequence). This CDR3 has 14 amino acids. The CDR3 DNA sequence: TGTGCCAGCAGTACCGGCTTCGGGGGCACTGAAGCTTTCTTT. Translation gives CASSTGFGGTEAFF.

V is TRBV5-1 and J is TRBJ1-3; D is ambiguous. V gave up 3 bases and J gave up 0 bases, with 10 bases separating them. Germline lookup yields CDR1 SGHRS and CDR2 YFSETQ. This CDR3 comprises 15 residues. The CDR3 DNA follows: TGCGCCAGCAGCTCCACAGTCCGCTCTGGAAACACCATATATTTT. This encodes CASSSTVRSGNTIYF. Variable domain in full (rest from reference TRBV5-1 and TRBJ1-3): KAGVTQTPRYLIKTRGQQVTLSCSPISGHRSVSWYQQTPGQGLQFLFEYFSETQRNKGNFPGRFSGRQFSNSRSEMNVSTLELGDSALYLCASSSTVRSGNTIYFGEGSWLTVV.

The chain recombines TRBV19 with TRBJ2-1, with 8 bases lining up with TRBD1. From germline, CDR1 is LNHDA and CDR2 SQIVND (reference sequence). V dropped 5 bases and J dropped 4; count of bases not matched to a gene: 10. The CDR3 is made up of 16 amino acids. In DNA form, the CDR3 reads TGTGCCAGTAGTTTCAGGGGGCAAGGTCCGTACAATGAGCAGTTCTTC. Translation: CASSFRGQGPYNEQFF.

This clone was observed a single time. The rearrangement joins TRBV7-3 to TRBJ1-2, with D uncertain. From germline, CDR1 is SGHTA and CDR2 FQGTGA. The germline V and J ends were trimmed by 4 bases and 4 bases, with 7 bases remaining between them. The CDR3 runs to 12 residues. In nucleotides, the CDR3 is TGTGCCAGCAGCTCCCACGGCTATGGCTACACCTTC. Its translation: CASSSHGYGYTF. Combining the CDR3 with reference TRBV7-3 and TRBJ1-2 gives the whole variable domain GAGVSQTPSNKVTEKGKYVELRCDPISGHTALYWYRQSLGQGPEFLIYFQGTGAADDSGLPNDRFFAVRPEGSVSTLKIQRTERGDSAVYLCASSSHGYGYTFGSGTRLTVV.

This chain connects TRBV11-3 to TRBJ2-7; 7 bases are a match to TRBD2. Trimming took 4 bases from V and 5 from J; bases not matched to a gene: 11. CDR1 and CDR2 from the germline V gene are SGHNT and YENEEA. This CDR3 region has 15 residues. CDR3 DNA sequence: TGTGCCAGCAGCTCCAGCGGGGAGCTGGGGGACGAGCAGTACTTC. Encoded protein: CASSSSGELGDEQYF.

CDR3 nucleotides: TGTGCCACCAGTGTTCCAGGGGAGGGGGAGACCCAGTACTTC. It is translated as CATSVPGEGETQYF. V is TRBV24-1 and J is TRBJ2-5; maybe TRBD2 (7 bases). The V end was cut by 5 bases, the J end by 5 bases, with 14 bases between. The CDR3 is 14 residues long. CDR1 is KGHDR, CDR2 SFDVKD, per germline.

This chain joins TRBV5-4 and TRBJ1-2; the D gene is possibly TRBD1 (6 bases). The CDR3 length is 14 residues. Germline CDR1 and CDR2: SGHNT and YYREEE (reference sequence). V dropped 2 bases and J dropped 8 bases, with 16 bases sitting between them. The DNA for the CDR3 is TGTGCCAGCAGCTTTAAATTACAGGGATGGGGCTACACCTTC. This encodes CASSFKLQGWGYTF.

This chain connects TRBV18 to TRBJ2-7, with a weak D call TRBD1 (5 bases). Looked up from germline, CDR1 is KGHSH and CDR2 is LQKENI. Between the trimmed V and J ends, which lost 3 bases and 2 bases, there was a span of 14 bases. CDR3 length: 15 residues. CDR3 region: CASSPRPRVAYEQYF. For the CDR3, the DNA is TGTGCCAGCTCACCCCGCCCCAGGGTGGCCTACGAGCAGTACTTC.

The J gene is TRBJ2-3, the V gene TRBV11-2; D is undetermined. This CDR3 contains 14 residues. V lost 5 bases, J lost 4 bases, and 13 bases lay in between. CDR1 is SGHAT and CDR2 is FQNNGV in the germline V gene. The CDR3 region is CASSLPVAADTQYF. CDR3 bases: TGTGCCAGCAGCCTCCCGGTTGCGGCAGATACGCAGTATTTT.